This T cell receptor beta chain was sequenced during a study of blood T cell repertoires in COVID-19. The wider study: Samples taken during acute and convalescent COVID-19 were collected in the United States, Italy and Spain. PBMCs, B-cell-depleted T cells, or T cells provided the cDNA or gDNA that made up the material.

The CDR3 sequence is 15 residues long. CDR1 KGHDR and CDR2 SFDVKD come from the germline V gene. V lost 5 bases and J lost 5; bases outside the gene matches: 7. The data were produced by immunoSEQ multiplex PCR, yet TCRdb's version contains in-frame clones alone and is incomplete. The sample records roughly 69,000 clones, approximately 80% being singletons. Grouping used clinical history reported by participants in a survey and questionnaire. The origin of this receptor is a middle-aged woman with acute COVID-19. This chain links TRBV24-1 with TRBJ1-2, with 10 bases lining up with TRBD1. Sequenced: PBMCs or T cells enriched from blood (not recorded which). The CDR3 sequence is CATSGTGTGEYGYTF. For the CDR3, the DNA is TGTGCCACCAGTGGTACCGGGACAGGGGAATATGGCTACACCTTC.